These T cell receptor beta chains were read from a single sample in a study of regulatory T cells in long-lasting Graves disease. TCRdb recomputed calls from the multiplex PCR reads with MiXCR, one row per CDR3 protein. The sample contains hundreds of thousands of distinct CDR3 sequences, around 20% of which appear only once. The sequencing used peripheral blood mononuclear cells (PBMCs), collected when the disease was refractory, from a patient treated with antithyroid drugs. All receptors come from a female donor with Graves disease. CDR3s include the opening cysteine and the closing phenylalanine or tryptophan. D genes are given only for firm matches. Rows give clone size only sometimes, using once, few, many, or a class for an expanded clone.

j_gene: TRBJ1-5
abundance: -
v_gene: TRBV27
d_gene: -
CDR3nt: TGTGCCAGCAGTTTCCGGGTCAATCAGCCCCAGCAATTT
CDR3aa: CASSFRVNQPQQF

j_gene: TRBJ1-5
abundance: many
v_gene: TRBV20-1
d_gene: -
CDR3nt: TGCAGTGCTAGAGCAGGGGCGCAACCCAATCAGCCCCAGCATTTT
CDR3aa: CSARAGAQPNQPQHF

j_gene: TRBJ2-5
abundance: -
v_gene: TRBV5-1
d_gene: -
CDR3nt: TGCGCCAGCAGCTTGTCCTGGGCGGAGACCCAGTACTTC
CDR3aa: CASSLSWAETQYF

j_gene: TRBJ2-7
abundance: -
v_gene: TRBV5-4
d_gene: -
CDR3nt: TGTGCCAGCAGCTTGGGCTACGACAGCCCCTACGAGCAGTACTTC
CDR3aa: CASSLGYDSPYEQYF

j_gene: TRBJ2-1
abundance: -
v_gene: TRBV19
d_gene: -
CDR3nt: TGTGCCAGTAGTATAGGCCCTCTCATCTTCGCGGACTCCTACAATGAGCAGTTCTTC
CDR3aa: CASSIGPLIFADSYNEQFF

j_gene: TRBJ2-7
abundance: few
v_gene: TRBV5-4
d_gene: -
CDR3nt: TGTGCCAGCAACACCTATAATAGGGGCGAGCAGTACTTC
CDR3aa: CASNTYNRGEQYF

j_gene: TRBJ1-1
abundance: -
v_gene: TRBV27
d_gene: -
CDR3nt: TGTGCCGGCAGTTTAAACAGAGGGACTGAAGCTTTCTTT
CDR3aa: CAGSLNRGTEAFF

j_gene: TRBJ1-2
abundance: many
v_gene: TRBV28
d_gene: -
CDR3nt: TGTGCCAGCAGGGTGACGGCCTTGGATGGCTACACCTTC
CDR3aa: CASRVTALDGYTF

j_gene: TRBJ2-3
abundance: -
v_gene: TRBV7-9
d_gene: TRBD2
CDR3nt: TGTGCCAGCAGCTTGGGGACTAGCGGGAGATCAGATACGCAGTATTTT
CDR3aa: CASSLGTSGRSDTQYF

j_gene: TRBJ2-1
abundance: -
v_gene: TRBV20-1
d_gene: TRBD2
CDR3nt: TGCAGTGCTAGAGATCTCGGGACTAGTACTGAGCAGTTCTTC
CDR3aa: CSARDLGTSTEQFF

j_gene: TRBJ2-4
abundance: few
v_gene: TRBV20-1
d_gene: TRBD2
CDR3nt: TGCAGTGCTAGAGGTTCTCAGGGACTAGCGGGAGGAAGAGTCATTCAGTACTTC
CDR3aa: CSARGSQGLAGGRVIQYF

j_gene: TRBJ2-7
abundance: -
v_gene: TRBV9
d_gene: TRBD1
CDR3nt: TGTGCCAGCAGCGTAGGAACAGGGGTCCTGGACGAGCAGTACTTC
CDR3aa: CASSVGTGVLDEQYF

j_gene: TRBJ1-1
abundance: -
v_gene: TRBV7-9
d_gene: -
CDR3nt: TGTGCCGGCAGCTTACAGCCTTTTCAAGCTTTCTTT
CDR3aa: CAGSLQPFQAFF

j_gene: TRBJ2-2
abundance: few
v_gene: TRBV7-9
d_gene: -
CDR3nt: TGTGCCAGCAGCTCCAGCGTCGACAGCACCGGGGAGCTGTTTTTT
CDR3aa: CASSSSVDSTGELFF

j_gene: TRBJ1-6
abundance: -
v_gene: TRBV9
d_gene: TRBD1
CDR3nt: TGTGCCAGCAGCGTCGGGACAGGGGGCTCTAGCGATAATTCACCCCTCCACTTT
CDR3aa: CASSVGTGGSSDNSPLHF

j_gene: TRBJ1-1
abundance: many
v_gene: TRBV7-4
d_gene: -
CDR3nt: TGTGCCAGCAGCTTAAATCGGGCGCGACTGAACACTGAAGCTTTCTTT
CDR3aa: CASSLNRARLNTEAFF

j_gene: TRBJ1-1
abundance: many
v_gene: TRBV18
d_gene: -
CDR3nt: TGTGCCAGCTCACCAGAATTTGGGGACACTGAAGCTTTCTTT
CDR3aa: CASSPEFGDTEAFF

j_gene: TRBJ2-7
abundance: many
v_gene: TRBV6-6
d_gene: -
CDR3nt: TGTGCCAGCAGTTACTCGACAGGTGGGGGTTACGAGCAGTACTTC
CDR3aa: CASSYSTGGGYEQYF

j_gene: TRBJ2-1
abundance: few
v_gene: TRBV10-3
d_gene: -
CDR3nt: TGTGCCATCGCGGAGGGCCTGGGGTACAATGAGCAGTTCTTC
CDR3aa: CAIAEGLGYNEQFF

j_gene: TRBJ2-2
abundance: many
v_gene: TRBV11-2
d_gene: -
CDR3nt: TGTGCCAGCAGCTTCTTTCTCGCCCCGGACACCGGGGAGCTGTTTTTT
CDR3aa: CASSFFLAPDTGELFF

j_gene: TRBJ2-7
abundance: many
v_gene: TRBV2
d_gene: -
CDR3nt: TGTGCCAGCAGTGATGGAAGGGGCTCCCACGAGCAGTACTTC
CDR3aa: CASSDGRGSHEQYF

j_gene: TRBJ1-1
abundance: many
v_gene: TRBV5-1
d_gene: -
CDR3nt: TGCGCCAGCAGCCCTGGACAGCCGGGTAAAGCTGAAGCTTTCTTT
CDR3aa: CASSPGQPGKAEAFF

j_gene: TRBJ2-1
abundance: -
v_gene: TRBV6-2/TRBV6-3
d_gene: TRBD2
CDR3nt: TGTGCCAGCAGTCCACGGACTAGCGGGAGTAGGGACAATGAGCAGTTCTTC
CDR3aa: CASSPRTSGSRDNEQFF

j_gene: TRBJ2-1
abundance: many
v_gene: TRBV19
d_gene: -
CDR3nt: TGTGCCAGTAGCGGCAGCCTAGCCGGGAGCTACAATGAGCAGTTCTTC
CDR3aa: CASSGSLAGSYNEQFF

j_gene: TRBJ2-7
abundance: few
v_gene: TRBV15
d_gene: TRBD1
CDR3nt: TGTGCCACCAGCCCTCGACAGGGGATCTACGAGCAGTACTTC
CDR3aa: CATSPRQGIYEQYF

j_gene: TRBJ2-7
abundance: -
v_gene: TRBV30
d_gene: -
CDR3nt: TGTGCCTGGAGGGGATCGACCTACGAGCAGTACTTC
CDR3aa: CAWRGSTYEQYF

j_gene: TRBJ2-1
abundance: -
v_gene: TRBV28
d_gene: TRBD1
CDR3nt: TGTGCCAGCAGTCTCCCGACAGGGTCCTACAATGAGCAGTTCTTC
CDR3aa: CASSLPTGSYNEQFF

j_gene: TRBJ2-1
abundance: once
v_gene: TRBV11-2
d_gene: TRBD2
CDR3nt: TGTGCCAGCAACTTGTACGGGGGGAATGAGCAGTTCTTC
CDR3aa: CASNLYGGNEQFF

j_gene: TRBJ1-1
abundance: once
v_gene: TRBV27
d_gene: -
CDR3nt: TGTGCCAGCAGTCTCCTCATCGGCGGGGTAGGATTTGAGACGTTGAACACTGAAGCTTTCTTT
CDR3aa: CASSLLIGGVGFETLNTEAFF

j_gene: TRBJ1-4
abundance: many
v_gene: TRBV29-1
d_gene: -
CDR3nt: TGCAGCGTTAGTGAGGGAACAACTAATGAAAAACTGTTTTTT
CDR3aa: CSVSEGTTNEKLFF

j_gene: TRBJ2-7
abundance: many
v_gene: TRBV7-2
d_gene: TRBD1
CDR3nt: TGTGCCAGCAGCTTAGCGGGGCAGGGGGCGAACCTATTTTACGAGCAGTACTTC
CDR3aa: CASSLAGQGANLFYEQYF

j_gene: TRBJ2-5
abundance: many
v_gene: TRBV6-1
d_gene: TRBD1
CDR3nt: TGTGCCAGCGGCCAGACAGGGTACCAGTACTTC
CDR3aa: CASGQTGYQYF

j_gene: TRBJ2-7
abundance: -
v_gene: TRBV28
d_gene: -
CDR3nt: TGTGCCAGCAGTACAATACGCCAGCAGTACTTC
CDR3aa: CASSTIRQQYF

j_gene: TRBJ2-2
abundance: few
v_gene: TRBV5-6
d_gene: TRBD2
CDR3nt: TGTGCCAGCAGCCCTTGGTCGGGACTAGCGGGAGAAACCGGGGAGCTGTTTTTT
CDR3aa: CASSPWSGLAGETGELFF

j_gene: TRBJ2-2
abundance: many
v_gene: TRBV28
d_gene: TRBD1
CDR3nt: TGTGCCAGCACCCTCGGACAGGGAAGAACCGGGGAGCTGTTTTTT
CDR3aa: CASTLGQGRTGELFF